Listed below are T cell receptor beta chains from one sample, sequenced in a study of blood T cells in healthy people across ages. TCRdb re-called the 5' RACE reads with MiXCR, one entry per CDR3 protein. The sample records around 650,000 distinct CDR3 sequences, about 34% being singletons. The specimen sequenced was blood. These receptors were obtained from a woman of 80 years or more in good health. The CDR3 runs from the conserved cysteine through the conserved F or W. A D gene is named only where the DNA matches it firmly. Rows give clone size only sometimes, using once, few, many, or a class for an expanded clone.

D	length	V	J	size	CDR3	DNA
TRBD1	14	TRBV11-1	TRBJ2-2	-	CASSWDRSTGELFF	TGTGCCAGCAGCTGGGACAGAAGCACCGGGGAGCTGTTTTTT
-	17	TRBV7-3	TRBJ2-3	many	CASSLRGWGQSTDTQYF	TGTGCCAGCAGCTTAAGGGGGTGGGGTCAAAGCACAGATACGCAGTATTTT
-	13	TRBV5-1	TRBJ1-1	many	CASSLGGNTEAFF	TGTGCCAGCAGCTTAGGTGGTAACACTGAAGCTTTCTTT
-	14	TRBV5-1	TRBJ1-2	-	CASSLEHATWGYTF	TGCGCCAGCAGCTTGGAACATGCGACGTGGGGCTACACCTTC
-	14	TRBV27	TRBJ1-2	-	CASSLRVGNYGYTF	TGTGCCAGCAGTTTAAGAGTAGGAAACTATGGCTACACCTTC
-	15	TRBV5-1	TRBJ2-2	many	CASSLSQRNTGELFF	TGCGCCAGCAGCTTGTCACAGAGGAACACCGGGGAGCTGTTTTTT
-	14	TRBV27	TRBJ2-7	many	CASSYRGASYEQYF	TGTGCCAGCAGTTACAGAGGGGCCTCCTACGAGCAGTACTTC
-	12	TRBV7-6	TRBJ1-1	many	CASSTVEGEAFF	TGTGCCAGCAGCACAGTGGAGGGTGAAGCTTTCTTT
-	11	TRBV29-1	TRBJ2-1	-	CSERAYNEQFF	TGCAGCGAGAGGGCCTACAATGAGCAGTTCTTC
TRBD1	16	TRBV3-1	TRBJ2-7	many	CASSHSSGTGAREQYF	TGTGCCAGCAGCCATTCCTCCGGGACAGGGGCTCGCGAGCAGTACTTC
TRBD1	15	TRBV7-2	TRBJ2-7	many	CASSLFGTGGYEQYF	TGTGCCAGCAGCTTATTCGGGACAGGGGGATACGAGCAGTACTTC
TRBD1	14	TRBV7-9	TRBJ1-4	many	CASRADRSYEKLFF	TGTGCCAGTAGGGCGGACAGGAGCTATGAAAAACTGTTTTTT
-	15	TRBV2	TRBJ2-7	many	CASSEEGAPSYEQYF	TGTGCCAGCAGTGAAGAAGGGGCACCCTCCTACGAGCAGTACTTC
-	12	TRBV21-1	TRBJ2-7	many	CASRGQPWGQYF	TGTGCCAGCAGGGGACAGCCCTGGGGGCAGTACTTC
-	14	TRBV7-9	TRBJ2-1	many	CASSLSGLRDEQFF	TGTGCCAGCAGCCTAAGCGGGCTTCGGGATGAGCAGTTCTTC
TRBD2	14	TRBV25-1	TRBJ2-1	many	CASRLSGGYNEQFF	TGTGCCAGCAGACTAAGCGGGGGGTACAATGAGCAGTTCTTC
TRBD2	16	TRBV14	TRBJ2-1	few	CASSQGLAGALDEQFF	TGTGCCAGCAGCCAGGGGCTAGCGGGGGCCCTGGATGAGCAGTTCTTC
-	14	TRBV7-6	TRBJ2-1	many	CASREGGVYNEQFF	TGTGCCAGCAGGGAAGGGGGGGTGTACAATGAGCAGTTCTTC
-	15	TRBV5-1	TRBJ2-5	many	CASSNPLGVVATQYF	TGCGCCAGCAGCAATCCCCTTGGCGTGGTAGCGACCCAGTACTTC
-	15	TRBV20-1	TRBJ2-1	many	CSARETGITYNEQFF	TGCAGTGCTAGAGAAACAGGGATAACCTACAATGAGCAGTTCTTC
-	13	TRBV9	TRBJ1-2	many	CASSAIVGGGYTF	TGTGCCAGCAGCGCCATAGTCGGTGGTGGCTACACCTTC
TRBD1	16	TRBV5-1	TRBJ2-7	many	CASSGGDRGRIYEQYF	TGCGCCAGCAGCGGGGGGGACAGGGGGCGAATCTACGAGCAGTACTTC
-	14	TRBV30	TRBJ2-3	-	CAWRGSETTDTQYF	TGTGCCTGGAGAGGAAGCGAGACCACAGATACGCAGTATTTT
-	14	TRBV28	TRBJ1-2	many	CASSPSGIGYGYTF	TGTGCCAGCAGCCCGAGTGGCATCGGCTATGGCTACACCTTC
TRBD1	15	TRBV5-6	TRBJ1-2	many	CASSLPMTGASGYTF	TGTGCCAGCAGCTTGCCCATGACAGGGGCAAGTGGCTACACCTTC
TRBD2	16	TRBV20-1	TRBJ2-3	-	CSARPLLAGVPDTQYF	TGCAGTGCTAGGCCCTTACTAGCGGGAGTCCCAGACACGCAGTATTTT
TRBD2	16	TRBV7-3	TRBJ2-1	-	CASSATAPGLAGPPFF	TGTGCCAGCAGCGCCACAGCACCGGGACTAGCGGGACCCCCGTTCTTC
-	15	TRBV20-1	TRBJ1-1	-	CSALRGNMKNTEAFF	TGCAGTGCTCTAAGGGGCAATATGAAGAACACTGAAGCTTTCTTT
TRBD1	16	TRBV9	TRBJ2-3	many	CASSGTGDLNTDTQYF	TGTGCCAGCAGCGGGACAGGGGATCTCAACACAGATACGCAGTATTTT
-	13	TRBV7-2	TRBJ1-2	-	CASSLSQFYGYTF	TGTGCCAGCAGCTTATCCCAGTTCTATGGCTACACCTTC
TRBD2	16	TRBV3-1	TRBJ2-7	many	CASSQGTSGGVYEQYF	TGTGCCAGCAGCCAAGGGACTAGCGGGGGGGTGTACGAGCAGTACTTC
TRBD2	21	TRBV12-3/TRBV12-4	TRBJ2-3	once	CASSQPLGTSGGLFLTDTQYF	TGTGCCAGCAGCCAGCCCTTGGGGACTAGCGGGGGGTTATTCCTCACAGATACGCAGTATTTT
-	15	TRBV12-5	TRBJ2-5	-	CASGPRGAGEETQYF	TGTGCTAGTGGTCCCCGAGGGGCAGGGGAAGAGACCCAGTACTTC
TRBD2	15	TRBV20-1	TRBJ2-5	many	CSASEGLAGVETQYF	TGCAGTGCTAGCGAGGGACTAGCGGGGGTTGAGACCCAGTACTTC
-	16	TRBV6-1	TRBJ2-4	many	CASSDDTGSTKNIQYF	TGTGCCAGCAGTGACGACACCGGGTCCACCAAGAACATTCAGTACTTC
TRBD1	15	TRBV7-2	TRBJ1-1	few	CASSPGTGGVTEAFF	TGTGCCAGCAGCCCGGGGACAGGGGGAGTCACTGAAGCTTTCTTT
TRBD2	16	TRBV29-1	TRBJ2-5	many	CSAGGLAGGRLETQYF	TGCAGCGCCGGCGGACTAGCGGGGGGGCGTCTGGAGACCCAGTACTTC
TRBD2	15	TRBV20-1	TRBJ2-3	-	CSAYRTSGRPDTQYF	TGCAGTGCCTACCGGACTAGCGGGAGGCCAGATACGCAGTATTTT
TRBD1	14	TRBV28	TRBJ1-5	few	CASSCDRGNQPQHF	TGTGCCAGCAGCTGCGACAGGGGCAATCAGCCCCAGCATTTT
TRBD1	15	TRBV9	TRBJ2-1	-	CASSVVGTGRGEQFF	TGTGCCAGCAGCGTAGTCGGGACAGGGCGGGGTGAGCAGTTCTTC
TRBD2	15	TRBV12-3/TRBV12-4	TRBJ2-5	many	CASSFTSGGIETQYF	TGTGCCAGCAGTTTTACTAGCGGGGGTATAGAGACCCAGTACTTC
-	14	TRBV11-2	TRBJ2-6	many	CAAGGGFGANVLTF	TGTGCCGCTGGAGGGGGATTTGGGGCCAACGTCCTGACTTTC
-	15	TRBV20-1	TRBJ2-3	-	CSASRQVSSTDTQYF	TGCAGTGCTTCGCGACAGGTTTCTAGCACAGATACGCAGTATTTT
TRBD1	14	TRBV6-2/TRBV6-3	TRBJ1-1	-	CASRTGGTNTEVFF	TGTGCCAGCAGGACAGGGGGAACGAACACTGAAGTTTTCTTT
-	16	TRBV11-2	TRBJ2-2	-	CASGLNTGANTGELFF	TGTGCCAGCGGCCTCAATACAGGCGCAAACACCGGGGAGCTGTTTTTT
-	15	TRBV12-3/TRBV12-4	TRBJ1-2	-	CASSPRSGRGGGYTF	TGTGCCAGCAGTCCTCGCAGTGGTAGGGGTGGTGGCTACACCTTC
TRBD2	14	TRBV29-1	TRBJ2-5	once	CSVATSGPQETQYF	TGCAGCGTCGCGACTAGCGGCCCTCAAGAGACCCAGTACTTC
-	16	TRBV5-1	TRBJ2-5	-	CASSLREGDPYNEQYF	TGCGCCAGCAGCTTGAGAGAGGGGGACCCTTACAATGAGCAGTACTTC
TRBD2	15	TRBV10-3	TRBJ2-5	many	CAISEGTSGGKTQYF	TGTGCCATCAGTGAAGGGACTAGCGGGGGAAAGACCCAGTACTTC
TRBD1	14	TRBV20-1	TRBJ2-5	many	CSARVWGQQETQYF	TGCAGTGCTAGAGTTTGGGGACAGCAAGAGACCCAGTACTTC
-	13	TRBV20-1	TRBJ2-5	-	CSARGSGEETQYF	TGCAGTGCTCGGGGCAGCGGAGAGGAGACCCAGTACTTC
TRBD1	16	TRBV9	TRBJ2-6	few	CASSLRQGVGANVLTF	TGTGCCAGCAGCCTTCGACAGGGGGTTGGGGCCAACGTCCTGACTTTC
-	11	TRBV6-6	TRBJ2-2	few	CASRETGELFF	TGTGCCAGCAGGGAAACCGGGGAGCTGTTTTTT
-	15	TRBV3-1	TRBJ2-1	-	CASSQGPGHNNEQFF	TGTGCCAGCAGCCAAGGTCCGGGACACAACAATGAGCAGTTCTTC
TRBD1	14	TRBV29-1	TRBJ2-7	many	CSVQGTGGAYEQYF	TGCAGCGTCCAAGGGACAGGGGGCGCCTACGAGCAGTACTTC